Listed below are T cell receptor beta chains from one sample, sequenced in a study of blood T cell repertoires in COVID-19. Libraries were prepared by immunoSEQ multiplex PCR; TCRdb keeps only in-frame clonotypes and omits some of them. Among a few hundred thousand clones listed, 84% were seen once. The sample consisted of peripheral blood. The origin of the receptors is a woman aged 80 or older with active or convalescent COVID-19. CDR3s leave out the opening cysteine and the closing phenylalanine or tryptophan. The order of the fields is V gene, J gene, CDR3 protein.

v_call: TRBV6-5
j_call: TRBJ1-2
cdr3_aa: ASRPTGGNGYT

v_call: TRBV7-3
j_call: TRBJ1-2
cdr3_aa: ASSTKPPLGQGGPGYT

v_call: TRBV11-2
j_call: TRBJ1-5
cdr3_aa: ASSRGWDQPQH

v_call: TRBV10-3
j_call: TRBJ1-1
cdr3_aa: AISETRVNTEAF

v_call: TRBV3-1/TRBV3-2
j_call: TRBJ2-3
cdr3_aa: ASSQGLAGSTDTQY

v_call: TRBV28
j_call: TRBJ1-4
cdr3_aa: ASSPGGAPTNEKLF

v_call: TRBV6-5
j_call: TRBJ2-1
cdr3_aa: ASNIAVNYNEQF

v_call: TRBV7-8
j_call: TRBJ1-6
cdr3_aa: ASSLADRGSSNSPLH

v_call: TRBV15
j_call: TRBJ2-5
cdr3_aa: ATSRNPPGGGETQY

v_call: TRBV6-5
j_call: TRBJ2-1
cdr3_aa: ASSYPGGNNEQF

v_call: TRBV6-2/TRBV6-3
j_call: TRBJ1-2
cdr3_aa: ASSYGGGGYGYT

v_call: TRBV11-1
j_call: TRBJ2-1
cdr3_aa: ASSLVGGSTYNEQF

v_call: TRBV21-1
j_call: TRBJ2-7
cdr3_aa: ASSKGASGIGERRRLYYEQY

v_call: TRBV24-1
j_call: TRBJ1-2
cdr3_aa: ATSDGGSNSGYT

v_call: TRBV3-1/TRBV3-2
j_call: TRBJ1-1
cdr3_aa: ASSHRRDRRNTEAF

v_call: TRBV15
j_call: TRBJ2-7
cdr3_aa: ATSRNDRPYEQY

v_call: TRBV7-2
j_call: TRBJ1-3
cdr3_aa: ASSPYRVAGNTIY

v_call: TRBV5-1
j_call: TRBJ1-1
cdr3_aa: ASRLTTVNGAF

v_call: TRBV6-5
j_call: TRBJ2-7
cdr3_aa: ASSKDHRNHYEQY

v_call: TRBV2
j_call: TRBJ1-1
cdr3_aa: ASLRDMNTEAF

v_call: TRBV28
j_call: TRBJ1-1
cdr3_aa: ASRRTQNTEAF

v_call: TRBV3-1/TRBV3-2
j_call: TRBJ1-5
cdr3_aa: ASSPTGGYQPQH

v_call: TRBV19
j_call: TRBJ1-3
cdr3_aa: ASTNPTRNTIY

v_call: TRBV7-3
j_call: TRBJ2-3
cdr3_aa: ASSLKSGGVDTQY

v_call: TRBV10-3
j_call: TRBJ2-2
cdr3_aa: AISDVRATNTGELF

v_call: TRBV5-1
j_call: TRBJ2-7
cdr3_aa: ASSPGLAMSYEQY

v_call: TRBV6-6
j_call: TRBJ1-5
cdr3_aa: ASSPGTGVDNQPQH

v_call: TRBV7-9
j_call: TRBJ1-2
cdr3_aa: ASSQQTGGGYT

v_call: TRBV21-1
j_call: TRBJ2-7
cdr3_aa: ASSKTGMASYEQY

v_call: TRBV6-2/TRBV6-3
j_call: TRBJ2-3
cdr3_aa: ASSLLATDTQY

v_call: TRBV5-1
j_call: TRBJ2-1
cdr3_aa: ASSLAYQGAETSGRRNEQF

v_call: TRBV5-6
j_call: TRBJ2-3
cdr3_aa: ASSLMAGTVSDTQY

v_call: TRBV6-1
j_call: TRBJ2-2
cdr3_aa: ASSEAPRSGDTGELF

v_call: TRBV11-2
j_call: TRBJ2-2
cdr3_aa: ASTPAGSTGELF

v_call: TRBV11-2
j_call: TRBJ2-1
cdr3_aa: ASSSGTGGSYNEQF

v_call: TRBV7-9
j_call: TRBJ2-7
cdr3_aa: ASSLTGYSQY

v_call: TRBV15
j_call: TRBJ2-1
cdr3_aa: ATSRGLGQGSNEQF

v_call: TRBV7-3
j_call: TRBJ2-5
cdr3_aa: ASSLTSGEYETQY

v_call: TRBV2
j_call: TRBJ2-1
cdr3_aa: ASRRVGTSYNEQF

v_call: TRBV10-3
j_call: TRBJ2-1
cdr3_aa: ATSPRGVGNEQF

v_call: TRBV12-3/TRBV12-4
j_call: TRBJ2-7
cdr3_aa: ASTSGAYEQY

v_call: TRBV19
j_call: TRBJ2-6
cdr3_aa: ASSPGQVTSGANVLT

v_call: TRBV30
j_call: TRBJ1-4
cdr3_aa: AWTRQGTLKLF

v_call: TRBV7-6
j_call: TRBJ1-5
cdr3_aa: ASSLDESSNQPQH

v_call: TRBV19
j_call: TRBJ2-2
cdr3_aa: ASSIDRVGSGELF

v_call: TRBV7-3
j_call: TRBJ2-1
cdr3_aa: ASSFSEAGNEQF

v_call: TRBV5-1
j_call: TRBJ2-3
cdr3_aa: ASSDTRFTDTQY

v_call: TRBV7-2
j_call: TRBJ2-7
cdr3_aa: ASSSTGGHEQY

v_call: TRBV6-2/TRBV6-3
j_call: TRBJ2-1
cdr3_aa: ASSPWGSGGADEQF

v_call: TRBV4-1
j_call: TRBJ2-7
cdr3_aa: ASSLQEPIEQY

v_call: TRBV29-1
j_call: TRBJ1-2
cdr3_aa: SVSPDRPYGYT

v_call: TRBV4-2
j_call: TRBJ2-1
cdr3_aa: ASSRTGGGNEQF

v_call: TRBV5-1
j_call: TRBJ2-1
cdr3_aa: ASSLAGTGGWDEQF